Sequencing of this T cell receptor beta chain was carried out in a study of T cell repertoires in cytomegalovirus infection. Overall study: Carrying CMV and the relevant HLA type showed in public TCR beta signatures. Study-level points and caveats: Dominating the ex vivo response were TCR beta clonotypes that were CMV-specific and HLA-C-restricted.

This clonotype showed up just a few times. Its antigen remains unidentified. TCRdb passed the reads through MiXCR, listing each CDR3 protein once. The repertoire has hundreds of thousands of distinct CDR3 sequences, approximately 18% of them found once; the top ten carry around 10%. This sequence originates from a human donor in good health (CMV status not recorded). Some clones in this sample may be carry-over from other donors' samples. The material sequenced was PBMCs.

Here the CDR3 reads CATSSSYYEQYF. CDR3 DNA: TGTGCCACCAGCTCAAGCTACTACGAGCAGTACTTC. V gene TRBV15 combines with J gene TRBJ2-7; no clear D. Germline-derived CDR1 and CDR2 are LNHNV and YYDKDF (reference sequence). V gave up 5 bases and J gave up 3 bases, with 8 bases separating them. The CDR3 contains 12 residues.